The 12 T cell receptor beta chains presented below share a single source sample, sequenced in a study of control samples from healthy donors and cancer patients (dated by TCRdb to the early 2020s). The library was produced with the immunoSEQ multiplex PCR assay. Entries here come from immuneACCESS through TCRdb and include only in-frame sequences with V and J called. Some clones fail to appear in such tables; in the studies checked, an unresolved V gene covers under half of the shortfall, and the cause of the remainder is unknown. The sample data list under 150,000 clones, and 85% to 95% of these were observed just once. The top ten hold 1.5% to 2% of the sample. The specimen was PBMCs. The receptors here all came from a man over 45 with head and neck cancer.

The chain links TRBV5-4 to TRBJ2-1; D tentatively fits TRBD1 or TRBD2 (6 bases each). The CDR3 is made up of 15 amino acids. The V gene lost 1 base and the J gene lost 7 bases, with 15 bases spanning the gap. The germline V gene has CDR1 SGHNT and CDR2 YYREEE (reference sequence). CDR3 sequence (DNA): TGTGCCAGCAGCTTGCCGGGGGCATCGGCTAATGAGCAGTTCTTC. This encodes CASSLPGASANEQFF.

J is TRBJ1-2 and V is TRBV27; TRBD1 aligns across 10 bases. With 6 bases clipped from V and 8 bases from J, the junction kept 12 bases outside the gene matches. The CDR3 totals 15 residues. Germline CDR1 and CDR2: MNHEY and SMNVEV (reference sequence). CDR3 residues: CASSLGTGVSLGYTF. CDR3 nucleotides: TGTGCCAGCAGCTTAGGGACAGGGGTTTCGTTAGGCTACACCTTC.

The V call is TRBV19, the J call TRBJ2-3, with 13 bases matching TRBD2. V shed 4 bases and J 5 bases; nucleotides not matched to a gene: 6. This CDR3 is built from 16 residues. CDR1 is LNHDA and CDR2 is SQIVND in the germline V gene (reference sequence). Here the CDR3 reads CASSKGLAGRIDTQYF. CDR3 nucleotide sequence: TGTGCCAGTAGTAAGGGACTAGCGGGGAGAATAGATACGCAGTATTTT.

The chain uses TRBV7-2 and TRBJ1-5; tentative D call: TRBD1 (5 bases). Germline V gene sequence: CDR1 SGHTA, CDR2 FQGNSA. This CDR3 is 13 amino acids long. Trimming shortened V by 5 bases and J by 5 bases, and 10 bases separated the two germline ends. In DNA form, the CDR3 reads TGTGCCAGCAGCATCCAGGGAGATCAGCCCCAGCATTTT. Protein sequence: CASSIQGDQPQHF.

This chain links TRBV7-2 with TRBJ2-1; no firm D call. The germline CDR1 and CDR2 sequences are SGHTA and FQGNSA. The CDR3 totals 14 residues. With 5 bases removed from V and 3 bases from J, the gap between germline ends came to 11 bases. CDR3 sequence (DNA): TGTGCCAGCAGCACGGCCTCACTCTACAATGAGCAGTTCTTC. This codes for CASSTASLYNEQFF.

The DNA for the CDR3 is TGTGCCAGCAGCGTGAGAAGGACAGTATCCGAGCAGTACTTC. It translates to CASSVRRTVSEQYF. The chain couples TRBV27 to TRBJ2-7; perhaps TRBD1 as D (6 bases). Germline V lookup: CDR1 MNHEY, CDR2 SMNVEV (reference sequence). CDR3 length: 14 residues. The ends were cut back, 6 bases at V and 6 bases at J, with 18 bases in the middle.

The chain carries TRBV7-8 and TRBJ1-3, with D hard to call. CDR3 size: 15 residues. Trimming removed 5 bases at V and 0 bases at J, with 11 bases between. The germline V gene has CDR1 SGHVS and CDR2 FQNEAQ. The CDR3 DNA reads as TGTGCCAGCAGCCGCGGACGGAACTCTGGAAACACCATATATTTT. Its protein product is CASSRGRNSGNTIYF.

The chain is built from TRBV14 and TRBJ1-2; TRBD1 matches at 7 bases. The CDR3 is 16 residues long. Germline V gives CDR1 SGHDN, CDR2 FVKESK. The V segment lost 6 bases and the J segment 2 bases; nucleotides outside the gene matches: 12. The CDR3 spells CASSLAGGGANYGYTF. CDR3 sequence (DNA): TGTGCCAGCAGTCTAGCAGGAGGGGGCGCGAACTATGGCTACACCTTC. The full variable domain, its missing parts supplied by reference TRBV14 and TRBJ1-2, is EAGVTQFPSHSVIEKGQTVTLRCDPISGHDNLYWYRRVMGKEIKFLLHFVKESKQDESGMPNNRFLAERTGGTYSTLKVQPAELEDSGVYFCASSLAGGGANYGYTFGSGTRLTVV.

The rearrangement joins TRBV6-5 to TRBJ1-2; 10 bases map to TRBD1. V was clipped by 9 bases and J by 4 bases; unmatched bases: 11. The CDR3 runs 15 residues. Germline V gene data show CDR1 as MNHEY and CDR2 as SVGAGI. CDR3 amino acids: CASGISGQGVYGYTF. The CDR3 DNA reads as TGTGCCAGTGGCATTTCCGGACAGGGGGTCTATGGCTACACCTTC.

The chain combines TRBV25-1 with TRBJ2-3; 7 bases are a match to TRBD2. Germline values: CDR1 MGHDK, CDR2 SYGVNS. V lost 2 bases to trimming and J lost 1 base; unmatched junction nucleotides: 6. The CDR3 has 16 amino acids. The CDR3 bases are TGTGCCAGCAGTGAAGGGAGCGGGGCCCGCACAGATACGCAGTATTTT. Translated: CASSEGSGARTDTQYF. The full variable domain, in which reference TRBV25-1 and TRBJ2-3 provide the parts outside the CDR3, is EADIYQTPRYLVIGTGKKITLECSQTMGHDKMYWYQQDPGMELHLIHYSYGVNSTEKGDLSSESTVSRIRTEHFPLTLESARPSHTSQYLCASSEGSGARTDTQYFGPGTRLTVL.

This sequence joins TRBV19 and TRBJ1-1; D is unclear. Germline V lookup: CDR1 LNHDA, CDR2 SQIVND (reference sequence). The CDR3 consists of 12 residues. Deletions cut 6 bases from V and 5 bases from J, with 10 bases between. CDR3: CASRARLTEAFF. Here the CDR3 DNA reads TGTGCCAGTAGAGCTAGGCTAACTGAAGCTTTCTTT. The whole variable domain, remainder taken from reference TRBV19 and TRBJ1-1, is DGGITQSPKYLFRKEGQNVTLSCEQNLNHDAMYWYRQDPGQGLRLIYYSQIVNDFQKGDIAEGYSVSREKKESFPLTVTSAQKNPTAFYLCASRARLTEAFFGQGTRLTVV.

The CDR3, as DNA: TGCGCCAGCAGCCAAGAAAACGTAGCATACGGCACCGGGGAGCTGTTTTTT. Its translation: CASSQENVAYGTGELFF. J is TRBJ2-2 and V is TRBV4-1; no clear D. This CDR3 spans 17 amino acids. Germline V gives CDR1 MGHRA, CDR2 YSYEKL. Trimming left V 0 bases short and J 4 bases short, with 15 bases between.